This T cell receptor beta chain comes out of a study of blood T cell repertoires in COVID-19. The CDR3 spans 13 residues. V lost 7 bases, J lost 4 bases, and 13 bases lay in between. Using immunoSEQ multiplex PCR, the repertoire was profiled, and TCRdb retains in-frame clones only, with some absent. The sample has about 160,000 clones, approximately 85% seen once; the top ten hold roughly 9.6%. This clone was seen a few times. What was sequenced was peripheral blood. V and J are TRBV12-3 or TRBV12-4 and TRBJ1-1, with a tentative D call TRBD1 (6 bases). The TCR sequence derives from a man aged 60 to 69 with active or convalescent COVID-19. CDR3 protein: CASTPGRGTEAFF. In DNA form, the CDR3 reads TGTGCCAGCACGCCTGGCAGGGGCACTGAAGCTTTCTTT.